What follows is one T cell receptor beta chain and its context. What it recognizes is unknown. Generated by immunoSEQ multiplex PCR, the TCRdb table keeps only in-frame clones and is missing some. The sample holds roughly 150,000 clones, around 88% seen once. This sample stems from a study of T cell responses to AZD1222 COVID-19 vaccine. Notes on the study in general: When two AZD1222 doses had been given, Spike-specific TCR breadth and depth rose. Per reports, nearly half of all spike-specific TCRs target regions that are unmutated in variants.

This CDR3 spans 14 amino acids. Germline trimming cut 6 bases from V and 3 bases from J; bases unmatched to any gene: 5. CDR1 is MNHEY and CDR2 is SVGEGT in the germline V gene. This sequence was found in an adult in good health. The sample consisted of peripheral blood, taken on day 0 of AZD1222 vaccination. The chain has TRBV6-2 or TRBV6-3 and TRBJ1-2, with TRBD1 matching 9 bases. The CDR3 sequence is CASSSWDRDYGYTF. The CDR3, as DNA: TGTGCCAGCAGCTCGTGGGACAGGGACTATGGCTACACCTTC.